This T cell receptor (beta chain) came from a study of T cells in Graves' hyperthyroidism and ophthalmopathy. The study included ophthalmopathy patients with Clinical Activity Score at least 3, NOSPECS grade at least 4 and duration under 3 months. V shed 8 bases and J shed 7 bases, with 12 bases lying between them. The CDR3 length is 13 residues. Germline V gene sequence: CDR1 LNHDA, CDR2 SQIVND (reference sequence). As to this clonotype: What it binds is not known.

Notes on the study in general: Blood also contained most expanded thyroid clonotypes above 0.001.

Researchers amplified the TCR beta CDR3 regions from RNA transcripts. The HTBI primer set was used in a first-round RT-PCR of the TCR CDR3. TCRdb called the multiplex PCR reads again in MiXCR, with one record for every CDR3 protein. The table includes 300,000 to 500,000 distinct CDR3 sequences, 11% to 15% detected once. What was sequenced was blood. This clonotype originated in a man between 50 and 59 years old with Graves' ophthalmopathy. This chain joins TRBV19 and TRBJ1-6; tentative D call: TRBD1 (5 bases). The CDR3 nucleotides are TGTGCCAGTCGTCGGGGGGTGAATTCACCCCTCCACTTT. Protein sequence: CASRRGVNSPLHF.